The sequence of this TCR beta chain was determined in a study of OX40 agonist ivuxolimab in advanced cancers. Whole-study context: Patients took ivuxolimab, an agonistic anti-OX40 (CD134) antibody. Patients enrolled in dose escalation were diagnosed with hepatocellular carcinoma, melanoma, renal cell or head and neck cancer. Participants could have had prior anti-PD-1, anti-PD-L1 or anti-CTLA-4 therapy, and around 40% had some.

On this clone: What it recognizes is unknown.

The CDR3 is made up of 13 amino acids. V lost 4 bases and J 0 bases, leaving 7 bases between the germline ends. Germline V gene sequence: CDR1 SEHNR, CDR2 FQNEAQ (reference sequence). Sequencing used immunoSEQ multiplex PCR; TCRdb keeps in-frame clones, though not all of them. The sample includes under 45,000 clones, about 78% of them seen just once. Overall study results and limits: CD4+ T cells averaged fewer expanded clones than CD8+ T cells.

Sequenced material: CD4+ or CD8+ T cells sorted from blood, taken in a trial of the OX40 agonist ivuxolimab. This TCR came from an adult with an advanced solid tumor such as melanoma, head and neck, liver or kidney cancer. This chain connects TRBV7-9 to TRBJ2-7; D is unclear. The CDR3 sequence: CASSSQISYEQYF. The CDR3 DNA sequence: TGTGCCAGCAGCTCCCAAATCTCCTACGAGCAGTACTTC.